A single count supports the clone carrying this TCR beta chain. Its antigen is unidentified. The CDR3 covers 14 residues. The V gene's germline CDR1 is MNHEY and CDR2 SVGAGI. V lost 6 bases, J lost 8 bases, and 8 bases stayed unmatched. Pooled in the analysis were second doses at about 4 or about 12 weeks. The method was immunoSEQ multiplex PCR; TCRdb's version includes in-frame clones alone and lacks a portion of them. The sample yields roughly 120,000 clones, approximately 90% seen once. The data derive from a study of T cell responses to AZD1222 COVID-19 vaccine. Study-level points and caveats: Spike-specific TCR breadth and depth both grew after two AZD1222 doses. Of the AZD1222 recipients, only five to seven were seropositive at baseline.

This clonotype originated in an adult who received the AZD1222 COVID-19 vaccine. Sequencing used peripheral blood, obtained 28 days after the second AZD1222 dose. This sequence joins TRBV6-5 and TRBJ1-2; 11 nucleotides match TRBD1. CDR3 DNA sequence: TGTGCCAGCAGACCCGGACAGGGGGCTGGAGGCTACACCTTC. This codes for CASRPGQGAGGYTF.